These 29 T cell receptor beta chains originate from one sample sequenced in a study of graft-versus-host responses after intestinal transplantation. Antigen specificity for these receptors is unknown. Profiling relied on immunoSEQ multiplex PCR, and the TCRdb table lists in-frame clones only, not all of them. The repertoire holds tens of thousands of clones, with approximately 95% as singletons. The sample consisted of unstimulated CD8+ T cells sorted from spleen or lymph node cells, taken before intestinal transplant. The receptor set was obtained from a human donor who received an intestinal transplant.

This chain links TRBV27 with TRBJ2-1, with 11 bases that match TRBD2. In germline, CDR1 is MNHEY, CDR2 SMNVEV (reference sequence). This CDR3 is 13 amino acids long. The V and J ends lost 5 bases and 10 bases, in that order; junction bases with no gene match: 4. CDR3 DNA sequence: TGTGCCAGCAGTCTAGCGGGAGGTGGGGAGCAGTTCTTC. Amino acid sequence: CASSLAGGGEQFF.

This chain joins TRBV7-9 and TRBJ2-1; no clear D gene. From germline, CDR1 is SEHNR and CDR2 FQNEAQ (reference sequence). Deletions cut 5 bases from V and 5 bases from J, with 4 bases between. The CDR3 length is 11 residues. The CDR3 nucleotides are TGTGCCAGCAGCAGCAACAATGAGCAGTTCTTC. Encoded protein: CASSSNNEQFF.

The chain carries TRBV29-1 and TRBJ1-2, with TRBD1 matching over 8 bases. The CDR3 runs 12 residues. Looked up from germline, CDR1 is SQVTM and CDR2 is ANQGSEA. The V and J ends lost 1 base and 7 bases, in that order; junction bases with no gene match: 2. The CDR3 is CSVEAGGLGYTF. CDR3 nucleotides: TGCAGCGTTGAAGCAGGGGGCCTTGGCTACACCTTC.

The chain uses TRBV27 and TRBJ2-1; 8 bases are shared with TRBD2. This CDR3 has 15 residues. CDR1 is MNHEY, CDR2 SMNVEV, per germline (reference sequence). V was pared by 3 bases and J by 4 bases, with 5 bases of the junction left unmatched. CDR3 sequence reads: CASSFGGGIYNEQFF. In nucleotides, the CDR3 is TGTGCCAGCAGTTTTGGCGGGGGGATATACAATGAGCAGTTCTTC.

The CDR3 loop is CASSLDREQFF. Here the CDR3 DNA reads TGTGCCAGCAGCTTAGATCGTGAGCAGTTCTTC. The V and J genes are TRBV11-3 and TRBJ2-1, with D uncertain. The CDR3 extends over 11 amino acids. The V gene lost 0 bases and the J gene lost 9 bases, with 3 bases spanning the gap. CDR1 is SGHNT, CDR2 YENEEA, per germline.

The J gene is TRBJ2-1, the V gene TRBV7-2, with 7 bases identical to TRBD1. Unmatched junction bases numbered 6, after V lost 1 base and J lost 9 bases. The germline V gene has CDR1 SGHTA and CDR2 FQGNSA. The CDR3 totals 14 residues. The CDR3 region is CASSLVLGGIEQFF. In DNA form, the CDR3 reads TGTGCCAGCAGCTTAGTGTTAGGGGGCATTGAGCAGTTCTTC.

The rearrangement joins TRBV4-1 to TRBJ2-1; D is perhaps TRBD2 (5 bases). The CDR3 length is 15 residues. Trimming pared 1 base from V and 5 bases from J, leaving 12 bases between. The germline V gene has CDR1 MGHRA and CDR2 YSYEKL. The DNA for the CDR3 is TGCGCCAGCAGCCAAGGATACAACGGGAACAATGAGCAGTTCTTC. Its protein product is CASSQGYNGNNEQFF.

The rearrangement links TRBV9 to TRBJ2-5; possible D gene TRBD1, 5 bases. CDR3 length: 15 amino acids. The V end was cut by 0 bases, the J end by 0 bases, with 9 bases between. The germline V gene encodes CDR1 SGDLS and CDR2 YYNGEE. The CDR3 nucleotides read TGTGCCAGCAGCGTAGGTCCAGGGTACCAAGAGACCCAGTACTTC. This gives the protein CASSVGPGYQETQYF.

The J gene is TRBJ1-2, the V gene TRBV7-9; TRBD1 matches at 7 bases. Germline CDR1 and CDR2: SEHNR and FQNEAQ (reference sequence). The junction had 8 bases not matched to a gene; V was cut back by 1 base and J by 0 bases. The length of the CDR3 is 17 residues. The CDR3 DNA reads as TGTGCCAGCAGCTTAGTGTCTTGGGACAGCCCTAACTATGGCTACACCTTC. It yields the protein CASSLVSWDSPNYGYTF.

The rearrangement links TRBV19 to TRBJ2-7; D not certain. CDR3 size: 14 residues. Germline CDR1 reads LNHDA; CDR2 reads SQIVND (reference sequence). Trimming stripped 5 bases from V and 0 bases from J, with 11 bases between. This CDR3 is CASSVGSYSYEQYF. CDR3 DNA sequence: TGTGCCAGTAGTGTGGGCTCTTACTCCTACGAGCAGTACTTC.

This clone was seen only once. The chain is built from TRBV5-6 and TRBJ2-3, with D maybe TRBD2 (7 bases). Germline CDR1 SGHDT, CDR2 YYEEEE. Trimming stripped 3 bases from V and 5 bases from J, with 10 bases between. This CDR3 comprises 13 residues. CDR3 loop: CASSWEGEDTQYF. CDR3 DNA: TGTGCCAGCAGCTGGGAGGGGGAAGATACGCAGTATTTT.

The V gene is TRBV19, the J gene TRBJ1-1; tentative D call: TRBD1 (6 bases). Germline V gene data show CDR1 as LNHDA and CDR2 as SQIVND (reference sequence). V was pared by 3 bases and J by 4 bases, with 15 bases between. The CDR3 contains 15 residues. This CDR3 reads CASSMGAKLGTEAFF. CDR3 DNA: TGTGCCAGTAGTATGGGGGCCAAGCTGGGCACTGAAGCTTTCTTT.

The chain has TRBV28 and TRBJ2-7, with TRBD2 matching over 10 bases. The ends lost 1 base at V and 3 bases at J; junction bases unmatched: 3. The CDR3 covers 15 residues. In germline, CDR1 is MDHEN, CDR2 SYDVKM. The CDR3 spells CASSLFSSGSYEQYF. CDR3 DNA: TGTGCCAGCAGTTTATTCTCTAGCGGGAGCTACGAGCAGTACTTC.

V is TRBV6-1 and J is TRBJ2-7, with a weak D call TRBD2 (5 bases). Per the germline V gene, CDR1 is MNHNS and CDR2 is SASEGT. Trimming pared 6 bases from V and 4 bases from J, leaving 19 bases between. The CDR3 sequence is 15 residues long. This CDR3 reads CASSYTVGSSYEQYF. CDR3 bases: TGTGCCAGCAGCTACACGGTAGGGAGTTCGTACGAGCAGTACTTC.

The J gene is TRBJ2-4, the V gene TRBV6-1; D is perhaps TRBD2 (5 bases). The CDR3 contains 16 residues. Per germline, CDR1 MNHNS and CDR2 SASEGT. With 2 bases removed from V and 8 bases from J, the gap between germline ends came to 19 bases. The CDR3 nucleotides are TGTGCCAGCAGTGAATTGGTCGGGGTCGTCGGGGACATTCAGTACTTC. Translating gives CASSELVGVVGDIQYF.

This chain joins TRBV5-6 and TRBJ2-7, with TRBD1 matching over 8 bases. Per the germline V gene, CDR1 is SGHDT and CDR2 is YYEEEE. V shed 0 bases and J 3 bases; nucleotides not matched to a gene: 5. The CDR3 is 15 residues long. The CDR3: CASSLAGQGLYEQYF. In nucleotides, the CDR3 is TGTGCCAGCAGCTTGGCCGGACAGGGTCTCTACGAGCAGTACTTC. The full variable domain, its missing parts supplied by reference TRBV5-6 and TRBJ2-7, is DAGVTQSPTHLIKTRGQQVTLRCSPKSGHDTVSWYQQALGQGPQFIFQYYEEEERQRGNFPDRFSGHQFPNYSSELNVNALLLGDSALYLCASSLAGQGLYEQYFGPGTRLTVT.

This clone has only one observation. V is TRBV9 and J is TRBJ2-7; D remains unclear. This CDR3 has 15 amino acids. V shed 3 bases and J shed 1 base, with 14 bases lying between them. Germline V gene lookup returns CDR1 SGDLS and CDR2 YYNGEE. CDR3 in DNA: TGTGCCAGCAGCGCGGGTCCGACGAGATCCTACGAGCAGTACTTC. As protein: CASSAGPTRSYEQYF. Together with reference TRBV9 and TRBJ2-7, the CDR3 gives the full variable domain: DSGVTQTPKHLITATGQRVTLRCSPRSGDLSVYWYQQSLDQGLQFLIQYYNGEERAKGNILERFSAQQFPDLHSELNLSSLELGDSALYFCASSAGPTRSYEQYFGPGTRLTVT.

In its sample, this clone was seen a few times. The genes are TRBV10-3 and TRBJ2-7; TRBD2 is a possible D gene (7 bases). CDR1 ENHRY and CDR2 SYGVKD come from the germline V gene. The CDR3 runs to 16 residues. The V end lost 2 bases, the J end lost 3 bases, and 17 bases lay between the germline ends. CDR3 nucleotides: TGTGCCATCAGTGAGGAGGGGGGGCTGCCAAACTACGAGCAGTACTTC. Protein sequence: CAISEEGGLPNYEQYF.

The chain employs TRBV19 and TRBJ1-6, with a possible D match to TRBD1 (5 bases). Germline CDR1 reads LNHDA; CDR2 reads SQIVND (reference sequence). This CDR3 has 13 amino acids. Deletions cut 10 bases from V and 7 bases from J, with 14 bases between. The CDR3 loop reads CATGGGWNSPLHF. The CDR3, as DNA: TGTGCCACCGGGGGGGGGTGGAATTCACCCCTCCACTTT.

The V call is TRBV28, the J call TRBJ2-5, with D uncertain. The CDR3 consists of 11 residues. The germline V gene encodes CDR1 MDHEN and CDR2 SYDVKM. V lost 3 bases and J lost 5, with 4 bases in between. The DNA for the CDR3 is TGTGCCAGCAGTTTTGAGGAGACCCAGTACTTC. Amino acids: CASSFEETQYF.

This clone has a single count. This chain uses TRBV4-1 with TRBJ1-3, with D maybe TRBD1 (6 bases). V lost 4 bases and J 8 bases, leaving 15 bases between the germline ends. The germline gives CDR1 MGHRA, CDR2 YSYEKL. There are 14 residues in the CDR3. The CDR3, as DNA: TGCGCCAGCAGCCCCTCGGACAGATCATACACCATATATTTT. Translation: CASSPSDRSYTIYF.

The chain couples TRBV7-2 to TRBJ1-2; D is uncertain. This CDR3 is 14 amino acids long. The germline V gene encodes CDR1 SGHTA and CDR2 FQGNSA. V was cut by 3 bases and J by 0 bases, with 8 bases left in between. DNA of the CDR3: TGTGCCAGCAGCTTCCCCGGGGCTAACTATGGCTACACCTTC. This gives the protein CASSFPGANYGYTF.

This chain links TRBV11-2 with TRBJ2-7, with TRBD1 identical over 7 bases. Germline CDR1 and CDR2: SGHAT and FQNNGV. The ends lost 1 base at V and 2 bases at J; junction bases unmatched: 11. This CDR3 comprises 17 residues. The CDR3 reads CASSLAIYRDRAYEQYF. The CDR3 DNA reads TGTGCCAGCAGCTTAGCAATTTACCGGGACAGAGCCTACGAGCAGTACTTC.

The CDR3 region is CASSFGTEIHEQYF. The CDR3 DNA reads as TGTGCCAGCAGTTTCGGGACAGAAATCCACGAGCAGTACTTC. V is TRBV6-5 and J is TRBJ2-7; 7 bases line up with TRBD1. Germline trimming cut 4 bases from V and 5 bases from J; bases unmatched to any gene: 8. The CDR3 runs to 14 residues. CDR1 and CDR2 (germline): MNHEY, SVGAGI.

The chain couples TRBV7-9 to TRBJ1-4, with 9 bases identical to TRBD1. The CDR3 extends over 16 amino acids. J gave up 0 bases and V 4 bases, and 3 bases lay outside the gene matches. The germline CDR1 and CDR2 sequences are SEHNR and FQNEAQ (reference sequence). CDR3 nucleotides: TGTGCCAGCAGCTCCGGGACAGGGTCAACTAATGAAAAACTGTTTTTT. Amino acid sequence: CASSSGTGSTNEKLFF.

The CDR3 protein is CASSAPGGYQETQYF. Here the CDR3 DNA reads TGTGCCAGCAGCGCCCCAGGGGGATACCAAGAGACCCAGTACTTC. J is TRBJ2-5 and V is TRBV9; 7 bases map to TRBD1. The V gene's germline CDR1 is SGDLS and CDR2 YYNGEE. J lost 0 bases, V lost 3 bases, and 5 bases had no gene match. The CDR3 length is 15 residues.

The CDR3 DNA sequence: TGTGCCAGCAGCGAAACAGGGTCTGGGGCCAACGTCCTGACTTTC. Its translation: CASSETGSGANVLTF. V gene TRBV7-9 combines with J gene TRBJ2-6; tentatively, D is TRBD1 (6 bases). Germline lookup yields CDR1 SEHNR and CDR2 FQNEAQ (reference sequence). The V end was cut by 5 bases, the J end by 1 base, with 9 bases between. The CDR3 covers 15 residues.

This chain links TRBV5-5 with TRBJ2-3, with 7 bases lining up with TRBD2. This CDR3 spans 15 amino acids. Germline-derived CDR1 and CDR2 are SGHKS and YYEKEE (reference sequence). The trim removed 3 bases at V and 2 bases at J, leaving 6 bases unmatched. The CDR3 DNA sequence: TGTGCCAGCAGCTCGTGGGGGGGTAACACAGATACGCAGTATTTT. This sequence encodes CASSSWGGNTDTQYF.

The V call is TRBV5-6, the J call TRBJ2-1, with no clear D. CDR3 length: 13 residues. The V and J ends lost 0 bases and 7 bases respectively, with 8 bases between them. From germline, CDR1 is SGHDT and CDR2 YYEEEE. The CDR3 region has the DNA TGTGCCAGCAGCTTGGGACTGTTTAATGAGCAGTTCTTC. Translated, it gives CASSLGLFNEQFF.